A selection of T cell receptor beta chains follows, all from one sample in a study of post-analysis software for immune sequencing data. MiXCR, applied by TCRdb to the PCR reads, yields one record per CDR3 protein. The sample has fewer than 900,000 distinct CDR3 sequences, about 45% seen once. The material sequenced was blood. The receptors stem from a girl aged 5-17 years with multiple sclerosis. The CDR3 runs from the conserved cysteine through the conserved F or W. Fields, in order: clone size, J gene, CDR3 length, D gene, V gene, CDR3 protein, CDR3 DNA. The D gene is left open where the match is weak. Size is stated for part of the rows, as once, few or many counts, or as a class when the clone is expanded.

>.|TRBJ2-7|12|TRBD1|TRBV29-1
CSAGTVVSRQYF
TGCAGCGCCGGGACAGTGGTTTCTAGGCAGTACTTC
>.|TRBJ1-2|13|.|TRBV6-5
CASSYSRAEGYTF
TGTGCCAGCAGTTACAGCAGGGCGGAGGGCTACACCTTC
>.|TRBJ2-3|14|.|TRBV5-1
CASSLGLVADTQYF
TGCGCCAGCAGCTTGGGGCTAGTGGCAGATACGCAGTATTTT
>few|TRBJ2-7|11|.|TRBV20-1
CSARDYTEQYF
TGCAGTGCTAGGGACTATACCGAGCAGTACTTC
>.|TRBJ1-5|16|TRBD1|TRBV7-2
CASSLVGGQGDQPHHF
TGTGCCAGCAGCTTAGTGGGGGGGCAGGGGGATCAGCCCCACCATTTT
>.|TRBJ1-2|15|TRBD1|TRBV28
CASSLITGGDYGYTF
TGTGCCAGCAGTTTAATAACAGGGGGAGACTATGGCTACACCTTC
>few|TRBJ2-1|13|.|TRBV27
CASSLIPGAEQFF
TGTGCCAGCAGTTTGATTCCCGGGGCAGAGCAGTTCTTC
>.|TRBJ2-3|18|.|TRBV4-1
CASSQDLPGVGSTDTQYF
TGCGCCAGCAGCCAAGATCTCCCAGGGGTCGGTAGCACAGATACGCAGTATTTT
>.|TRBJ2-4|12|.|TRBV3-1
CASISLTYEQYF
TGTGCCAGCATTTCTCTCACGTACGAACAGTACTTC
>.|TRBJ2-5|16|.|TRBV7-8
CASSIRGSRHQETQYF
TGTGCCAGCAGCATCCGGGGTAGCCGACACCAAGAGACCCAGTACTTC
>.|TRBJ2-1|16|TRBD2|TRBV24-1
CATSDPSGRGGNEQFF
TGTGCCACCAGTGACCCTAGCGGGCGCGGGGGCAATGAGCAGTTCTTC
>.|TRBJ1-2|14|TRBD1|TRBV20-1
CSARPRTGLSGYTF
TGCAGTGCTAGACCCAGGACAGGACTGTCGGGCTACACCTTC
>.|TRBJ1-2|13|.|TRBV7-9
CASSLAEDYGYTF
TGTGCCAGCAGCTTAGCGGAGGACTATGGCTACACCTTC
>once|TRBJ2-3|17|TRBD2|TRBV4-2
CASSSLLAGGGTDTQYF
TGTGCCAGCAGCTCTCTACTAGCGGGAGGGGGAACAGATACGCAGTATTTT
>few|TRBJ2-1|16|.|TRBV28
CASSFRSRSSYNEQFF
TGTGCCAGCAGTTTTCGATCCAGGAGCTCCTACAATGAGCAGTTCTTC
>few|TRBJ2-5|13|.|TRBV20-1
CSARDLLGETQYF
TGCAGTGCTAGAGACCTTTTGGGAGAGACCCAGTACTTC
>.|TRBJ2-4|15|.|TRBV6-1
CASKGLNLAKNIQYF
TGTGCCAGCAAAGGACTTAACCTAGCCAAAAACATTCAGTACTTC
>.|TRBJ1-2|14|.|TRBV14
CASSQLRSGYGYTF
TGTGCCAGCAGCCAGCTCAGGAGTGGCTATGGCTACACCTTC
>.|TRBJ1-1|14|.|TRBV9
CASSVVYGATEAFF
TGTGCCAGCAGCGTAGTTTACGGGGCGACTGAAGCTTTCTTT
>.|TRBJ1-2|13|.|TRBV29-1
CSVASGILYGYTF
TGCAGCGTCGCGTCCGGGATCCTCTATGGCTACACCTTC
>.|TRBJ2-3|15|.|TRBV20-1
CSARETGWGVDTQYF
TGCAGTGCTAGGGAGACCGGATGGGGCGTAGATACGCAGTATTTT
>.|TRBJ2-1|16|TRBD2|TRBV28
CASTLALAGGYNEQFF
TGTGCCAGCACCCTGGCCCTAGCGGGGGGGTACAATGAGCAGTTCTTC
>few|TRBJ2-7|12|.|TRBV2
CASSEATYEQYF
TGTGCCAGCAGTGAAGCGACGTACGAGCAGTACTTC
>.|TRBJ1-4|12|.|TRBV6-6
CASSDHPEKLFF
TGTGCCAGCAGCGATCACCCGGAAAAACTGTTTTTT
>.|TRBJ2-3|12|.|TRBV6-1
CASKKIRDTQYF
TGTGCCAGCAAAAAAATTCGGGATACGCAGTATTTT
>.|TRBJ1-4|14|.|TRBV20-1
CSASRGRANEKLFF
TGCAGTGCTAGTCGGGGTAGGGCTAATGAAAAACTGTTTTTT
>.|TRBJ2-1|13|.|TRBV20-1
CSAPSYTYNEQFF
TGCAGTGCGCCTAGCTACACCTACAATGAGCAGTTCTTC
>few|TRBJ1-4|14|TRBD1|TRBV29-1
CSVGGTAFGEKLFF
TGCAGCGTTGGTGGGACAGCCTTCGGGGAAAAACTGTTTTTT
>.|TRBJ2-5|15|.|TRBV7-6
CASSLTGFREEAQYF
TGTGCCAGCAGCTTAACGGGATTTAGGGAAGAGGCCCAGTACTTC
>few|TRBJ2-1|17|.|TRBV24-1
CATSDRVGPSSYNEQFF
TGTGCCACCAGTGATAGGGTCGGCCCGAGCTCCTACAATGAGCAGTTCTTC
>.|TRBJ2-7|17|.|TRBV10-1
CASSEFSITGPNYEQYF
TGCGCCAGCAGTGAATTCTCCATTACAGGGCCCAACTACGAGCAGTACTTC
>.|TRBJ1-1|14|.|TRBV9
CASSVSPWDTEAFF
TGTGCCAGCAGCGTGTCCCCCTGGGACACTGAAGCTTTCTTT
>many|TRBJ2-4|14|.|TRBV25-1
CASSEFGGIDIQYF
TGTGCCAGCAGTGAATTTGGAGGAATCGACATTCAGTACTTC
>.|TRBJ2-5|12|.|TRBV29-1
CSVLDGGWKQYF
TGCAGCGTGTTGGATGGGGGGTGGAAGCAGTACTTC
>few|TRBJ1-2|14|.|TRBV27
CASSPFRMGGGYTF
TGTGCCAGCAGCCCCTTTAGGATGGGAGGTGGCTACACCTTC
>.|TRBJ2-3|15|TRBD2|TRBV3-1
CASSQVDSGGDTQYF
TGTGCCAGCAGCCAAGTGGACTCGGGGGGAGATACGCAGTATTTT
>.|TRBJ2-5|16|TRBD2|TRBV20-1
CSARGAGGRRGETQYF
TGCAGTGCTAGAGGAGCCGGCGGGAGGAGGGGAGAGACCCAGTACTTC
>few|TRBJ2-1|17|.|TRBV10-3
CAISSRQTTGTRNEQFF
TGTGCCATCAGTTCCCGACAAACAACCGGGACCCGCAATGAGCAGTTCTTC
>.|TRBJ2-7|14|TRBD2|TRBV20-1
CSADPGTSRHEQYF
TGCAGTGCGGATCCCGGGACTAGCAGACACGAGCAGTACTTC
>few|TRBJ2-7|14|TRBD1|TRBV29-1
CSVAVNRGSYEQYF
TGCAGCGTTGCCGTTAACAGGGGGTCCTACGAGCAGTACTTC
>.|TRBJ2-6|17|.|TRBV6-5
CASSYARGLSGANVLTF
TGTGCCAGCAGTTACGCTAGGGGCCTCTCTGGGGCCAACGTCCTGACTTTC
>few|TRBJ2-3|17|TRBD2|TRBV7-2
CASSTTGLAGGTDTQYF
TGTGCCAGCAGCACTACGGGACTAGCGGGAGGCACAGATACGCAGTATTTT
>.|TRBJ2-5|14|.|TRBV28
CASSLEPRPGTQYF
TGTGCCAGTAGTTTAGAGCCTCGACCCGGGACCCAGTACTTC
>few|TRBJ2-5|14|.|TRBV7-9
CASSPIGFGETQYF
TGTGCCAGCAGCCCCATAGGGTTCGGGGAGACCCAGTACTTC
>.|TRBJ2-5|17|.|TRBV11-2
CASSRYPGLIVQETQYF
TGTGCCAGCAGCCGCTATCCAGGGCTTATAGTCCAAGAGACCCAGTACTTC
>.|TRBJ1-5|14|.|TRBV6-5
CAAGWADSNQPQHF
TGTGCCGCCGGTTGGGCAGATAGCAATCAGCCCCAGCATTTT
>.|TRBJ1-4|15|.|TRBV7-2
CASSLGGNANEKLFF
TGTGCCAGCAGCTTAGGAGGGAATGCTAATGAAAAACTGTTTTTT
>.|TRBJ2-5|11|.|TRBV20-1
CSARKGETQYF
TGCAGTGCTAGAAAAGGGGAGACCCAGTACTTC
>few|TRBJ2-3|14|.|TRBV29-1
CSVDAPSGTDTQYF
TGCAGCGTTGACGCGCCGAGTGGCACAGATACGCAGTATTTT
>.|TRBJ2-3|15|.|TRBV7-2
CASSRREVVTDTQYF
TGTGCCAGCAGCCGAAGGGAGGTGGTCACAGATACGCAGTATTTT
>.|TRBJ2-3|16|.|TRBV28
CASSPGWPTESGTQYF
TGTGCCAGCAGCCCGGGTTGGCCTACCGAAAGTGGTACGCAGTATTTT
>once|TRBJ1-5|12|.|TRBV20-1
CSAPGDMGPQHF
TGCAGTGCCCCGGGAGATATGGGGCCCCAGCATTTT
>.|TRBJ2-2|13|.|TRBV27
CASSWRRTGELFF
TGTGCCAGCAGTTGGCGCCGCACCGGGGAGCTGTTTTTT